Each of the 25 T cell receptor beta chains below was sequenced from the same sample in a study of regulatory T cells in long-lasting Graves disease. Time point meaning: persistent/refractory GD, antithyroid drugs over 5 years with positive TRAb. RNA from PBMCs was the source of the TCR library. Relying on iRepertoire HTBI primers and Arm-PCR of CDR3 regions, the team built TCR beta libraries. TCRdb redid the calling of the multiplex PCR reads with MiXCR, one entry per CDR3 protein. The sample consists of approximately 400,000 distinct CDR3 sequences, less than 25% of them appearing once. The material sequenced was peripheral blood mononuclear cells (PBMCs), taken when the disease was refractory, from a patient treated with antithyroid drugs. The source is a female donor with Graves disease.

The rearrangement uses TRBV6-1 and TRBJ2-2; D is tentatively TRBD1 or TRBD2 (5 bases each). Germline V lookup: CDR1 MNHNS, CDR2 SASEGT. Trimming took 8 bases from V and 0 from J, leaving 16 bases between them. The CDR3 is 16 amino acids. CDR3 DNA sequence: TGTGCCAGCCCAGAAGGGGAGACTTCGAACACCGGGGAGCTGTTTTTT. Translated, it gives CASPEGETSNTGELFF.

This clonotype came up a few times. The chain joins TRBV20-1 to TRBJ2-5; 8 bases agree with TRBD2. CDR1 DFQATT and CDR2 SNEGSKA come from the germline V gene (reference sequence). The CDR3 length is 16 residues. The V and J ends lost 3 bases and 4 bases, in that order; junction bases with no gene match: 13. As DNA, the CDR3 is TGCAGTGCTAGTCGGGGGGGAGGGCCCCCCCCAGAGACCCAGTACTTC. Protein: CSASRGGGPPPETQYF.

This clonotype has just a few counts. This rearrangement joins TRBV27 to TRBJ2-2, with TRBD1 matching over 7 bases. The ends lost 6 bases at V and 1 base at J; junction bases unmatched: 2. The CDR3 sequence is 14 residues long. The V gene's germline CDR1 is MNHEY and CDR2 SMNVEV (reference sequence). The CDR3 sequence is CASRRQGNTGELFF. DNA for the CDR3: TGTGCCAGCAGAAGACAGGGGAACACCGGGGAGCTGTTTTTT.

This clonotype showed up many times. J is TRBJ2-7 and V is TRBV27; D assignment may be TRBD1 or TRBD2 (5 bases each). Germline values: CDR1 MNHEY, CDR2 SMNVEV (reference sequence). Trimming stripped 2 bases from V and 6 bases from J, with 14 bases between. The CDR3 covers 14 residues. The DNA of the CDR3 is TGTGCCAGCAGTTTAGGGGGTTTGGGTGTCGAGCAGTACTTC. This encodes CASSLGGLGVEQYF.

The rearrangement joins TRBV6-5 to TRBJ2-7; the D gene could be TRBD1 or TRBD2 (7 bases each). Germline V gene lookup returns CDR1 MNHEY and CDR2 SVGAGI. This CDR3 spans 15 amino acids. V lost 2 bases and J 6 bases, leaving 17 bases between the germline ends. CDR3 in amino acids: CASSYEPGGAGEQYF. DNA for the CDR3: TGTGCCAGCAGTTACGAACCAGGGGGGGCCGGCGAGCAGTACTTC.

This clonotype was counted ten times or more. The chain combines TRBV12-3 or TRBV12-4 with TRBJ1-1; 9 bases match TRBD1. V trimming: 5 bases; J trimming: 3 bases; junction bases outside the gene matches: 10. The CDR3 contains 16 residues. CDR3 protein: CASSPWGQGLYTEAFF. The CDR3 bases are TGTGCCAGCAGTCCTTGGGGACAGGGCCTTTACACTGAAGCTTTCTTT.

This clonotype was counted a few times. This may be a read error, as it is one base from a much larger clone. This chain connects TRBV10-3 to TRBJ1-6, with 11 bases aligning to TRBD1. Trimming removed 4 bases from V and 8 bases from J; junction bases left unmatched: 4. From germline, CDR1 is ENHRY and CDR2 SYGVKD. The CDR3 length is 15 residues. The CDR3 protein is CAISGVGQGDSPLHF. CDR3 nucleotides: TGTGCCATCAGTGGTGTGGGACAGGGGGATTCACCCCTCCACTTT.

This chain links TRBV30 with TRBJ1-5; no clear D gene. V was cut by 4 bases and J by 6 bases, with 10 bases left in between. Germline CDR1 GTSNPN, CDR2 SVGIG (reference sequence). The CDR3 totals 12 residues. CDR3 region: CAWNVGFQPQHF. The DNA of the CDR3 is TGTGCCTGGAACGTAGGGTTTCAGCCCCAGCATTTT.

As for this clonotype: A much larger clone sits a single nucleotide away, making a read error possible. V is TRBV28 and J is TRBJ2-7; TRBD2 might be the D (7 bases). CDR1 MDHEN and CDR2 SYDVKM come from the germline V gene. The CDR3 covers 16 residues. Trimming shortened V by 4 bases and J by 3 bases, and 19 bases separated the two germline ends. The DNA of the CDR3 is TGTGCCAGCAGTTCATTGGGGCGGGGGACACTCTACGAGCAGTACTTC. Protein: CASSSLGRGTLYEQYF.

The CDR3 region has the DNA TGTGCCAGCAGCCAACTAGCGGGAGAATACAATGAGCAGTTCTTC. This sequence encodes CASSQLAGEYNEQFF. This sequence joins TRBV7-2 and TRBJ2-1; 11 bases align to TRBD2. This CDR3 contains 15 residues. J lost 4 bases, V lost 5 bases, and 4 bases had no gene match. Germline CDR1 and CDR2: SGHTA and FQGNSA.

This clonotype was observed many times. The rearrangement links TRBV2 to TRBJ2-4, with a possible D match to TRBD1 (5 bases). Germline V lookup: CDR1 SNHLY, CDR2 FYNNEI. V lost 6 bases and J lost 7, with 16 bases in between. This CDR3 has 14 residues. The DNA for the CDR3 is TGTGCCAGCAGATCTAGGGGCCTTCCGAACATTCAGTACTTC. This codes for CASRSRGLPNIQYF.

The sample holds many counts of this clonotype. V usage is TRBV12-3 or TRBV12-4 and J usage is TRBJ1-1; unclear D gene. There are 14 residues in the CDR3. V was trimmed by 3 bases and J by 1 base, leaving 9 bases between them. CDR3 amino acids: CASSFGRKNTEAFF. The CDR3 nucleotides are TGTGCCAGCAGTTTCGGACGGAAGAACACTGAAGCTTTCTTT.

This clonotype was observed many times. The chain joins TRBV2 to TRBJ1-2; D not certain. Germline V CDR1 and CDR2: SNHLY, FYNNEI. The CDR3 is 12 residues long. With 1 base removed from V and 4 bases from J, the gap between germline ends came to 4 bases. CDR3 residues: CASSEVTYGYTF. The CDR3 coding sequence is TGTGCCAGCAGTGAAGTGACCTATGGCTACACCTTC.

This clonotype was detected only a few times. The V and J genes are TRBV20-1 and TRBJ2-7, with 7 bases lining up with TRBD1. J lost 2 bases, V lost 3 bases, and 7 bases had no gene match. Germline CDR1 and CDR2: DFQATT and SNEGSKA (reference sequence). This CDR3 is built from 14 residues. This CDR3 is CSASLSQGAYEQYF. The CDR3 DNA reads as TGCAGTGCTAGTTTGTCGCAGGGGGCCTACGAGCAGTACTTC.

This clonotype was seen just once. One junction end disagrees with the germline gene, perhaps due to a read error. The rearrangement uses TRBV28 and TRBJ1-6; D possibly corresponds to TRBD1 (6 bases). The germline V gene encodes CDR1 MDHEN and CDR2 SYDVKM. This CDR3 is 14 amino acids long. DNA for the CDR3: TGTGCCAGCGGTCCTACAGGGTTTAATTCACCCCCCCACTTT. This translates into CASGPTGFNSPPHF.

The J gene is TRBJ2-7, the V gene TRBV29-1; tentative D call: TRBD2 (6 bases). CDR1 is SQVTM, CDR2 ANQGSEA, per germline. Trimming cost V 7 bases and J 2 bases, with 15 bases left between them. The length of the CDR3 is 13 residues. The chain's CDR3 is CSAPGLGAYEQYF. The CDR3, as DNA: TGCAGCGCACCGGGACTGGGCGCCTACGAGCAGTACTTC.

This clonotype was seen a handful of times. This chain joins TRBV30 and TRBJ2-6; D remains unclear. Germline values: CDR1 GTSNPN, CDR2 SVGIG (reference sequence). The V end was cut by 0 bases, the J end by 1 base, with 7 bases between. This CDR3 spans 15 amino acids. DNA of the CDR3: TGTGCCTGGAGTGTAGTCGCATCTGGGGCCAACGTCCTGACTTTC. As protein: CAWSVVASGANVLTF.

This clonotype was recorded many times. The CDR3 sequence is CASSSNRDISGEQYF. The CDR3 coding sequence is TGTGCCAGCAGTTCGAATCGGGACATTAGTGGCGAGCAGTACTTC. The J gene is TRBJ2-7, the V gene TRBV12-3 or TRBV12-4; tentative D call: TRBD1 (6 bases). The V end was cut by 4 bases, the J end by 6 bases, with 19 bases between. The CDR3 consists of 15 residues.

This clonotype was seen at least ten times. V and J are TRBV20-1 and TRBJ1-1; D remains ambiguous. Germline-derived CDR1 and CDR2 are DFQATT and SNEGSKA (reference sequence). The V end lost 3 bases, the J end lost 5 bases, and 10 bases lay between the germline ends. The CDR3 is 12 amino acids. The CDR3 loop is CSASRGRTEAFF. DNA of the CDR3: TGCAGTGCTAGTCGGGGTAGGACTGAAGCTTTCTTT.

The rearrangement uses TRBV28 and TRBJ2-1, with TRBD1 matching 7 bases. This CDR3 has 14 amino acids. The germline V gene has CDR1 MDHEN and CDR2 SYDVKM. Trimming removed 6 bases from V and 8 bases from J; junction bases left unmatched: 10. The CDR3: CASSISDRADEQFF. CDR3 sequence (DNA): TGTGCCAGCAGCATCTCTGACAGGGCTGATGAGCAGTTCTTC. The full variable domain, in which reference TRBV28 and TRBJ2-1 provide the parts outside the CDR3, is DVKVTQSSRYLVKRTGEKVFLECVQDMDHENMFWYRQDPGLGLRLIYFSYDVKMKEKGDIPEGYSVSREKKERFSLILESASTNQTSMYLCASSISDRADEQFFGPGTRLTVL.

The J gene is TRBJ2-7, the V gene TRBV19; 7 bases are a match to TRBD1. CDR1 and CDR2 (germline): LNHDA, SQIVND (reference sequence). The CDR3 runs to 17 residues. The V segment lost 5 bases and the J segment 2 bases; nucleotides outside the gene matches: 15. CDR3 DNA sequence: TGTGCCAGTAGTTCCGCCGGGACAGATAAAAGCCCCTACGAGCAGTACTTC. Protein: CASSSAGTDKSPYEQYF.

This chain connects TRBV7-9 to TRBJ1-3; D is perhaps TRBD1 (5 bases). The CDR3 totals 15 residues. Trimming left V 5 bases short and J 1 base short, with 12 bases between. Germline CDR1 and CDR2: SEHNR and FQNEAQ (reference sequence). The CDR3 loop is CASSHTRGSGNTIYF. The DNA of the CDR3 is TGTGCCAGCAGCCACACCCGGGGGTCTGGAAACACCATATATTTT. The full variable domain, in which reference TRBV7-9 and TRBJ1-3 provide the parts outside the CDR3, is DTGVSQNPRHKITKRGQNVTFRCDPISEHNRLYWYRQTLGQGPEFLTYFQNEAQLEKSRLLSDRFSAERPKGSFSTLEIQRTEQGDSAMYLCASSHTRGSGNTIYFGEGSWLTVV.

The V gene is TRBV5-4, the J gene TRBJ2-7, with D possibly being TRBD2 (6 bases). This CDR3 has 14 amino acids. V was clipped by 0 bases and J by 7 bases, with 14 bases between them. The germline V gene encodes CDR1 SGHNT and CDR2 YYREEE (reference sequence). CDR3 DNA sequence: TGTGCCAGCAGCTTGGCTGGGACTGTTTTAGAGCAGTACTTC. Translating it yields CASSLAGTVLEQYF. The variable domain in full, with the rest retrieved from reference TRBV5-4 and TRBJ2-7, is ETGVTQSPTHLIKTRGQQVTLRCSSQSGHNTVSWYQQALGQGPQFIFQYYREEENGRGNFPPRFSGLQFPNYSSELNVNALELDDSALYLCASSLAGTVLEQYFGPGTRLTVT.

This clonotype was seen more than once but under ten times. The chain joins TRBV11-2 to TRBJ2-7, with TRBD2 identical over 9 bases. The germline gives CDR1 SGHAT, CDR2 FQNNGV. This CDR3 is built from 16 residues. J was trimmed by 4 bases and V by 0 bases; bases with no gene match: 7. The CDR3 coding sequence is TGTGCCAGCAGCTTAGATCTTGCGGGAGGGCCTTACGAGCAGTACTTC. Amino acid sequence: CASSLDLAGGPYEQYF.

This clonotype occurred a few times. The chain employs TRBV11-2 and TRBJ2-7, with D unresolved. Germline lookup yields CDR1 SGHAT and CDR2 FQNNGV. The CDR3 is 12 residues long. Deletions cut 3 bases from V and 9 bases from J, with 12 bases between. The chain's CDR3 is CASSLAPFGQYF. The CDR3 coding sequence is TGTGCCAGCAGCTTGGCCCCTTTTGGGCAGTACTTC.